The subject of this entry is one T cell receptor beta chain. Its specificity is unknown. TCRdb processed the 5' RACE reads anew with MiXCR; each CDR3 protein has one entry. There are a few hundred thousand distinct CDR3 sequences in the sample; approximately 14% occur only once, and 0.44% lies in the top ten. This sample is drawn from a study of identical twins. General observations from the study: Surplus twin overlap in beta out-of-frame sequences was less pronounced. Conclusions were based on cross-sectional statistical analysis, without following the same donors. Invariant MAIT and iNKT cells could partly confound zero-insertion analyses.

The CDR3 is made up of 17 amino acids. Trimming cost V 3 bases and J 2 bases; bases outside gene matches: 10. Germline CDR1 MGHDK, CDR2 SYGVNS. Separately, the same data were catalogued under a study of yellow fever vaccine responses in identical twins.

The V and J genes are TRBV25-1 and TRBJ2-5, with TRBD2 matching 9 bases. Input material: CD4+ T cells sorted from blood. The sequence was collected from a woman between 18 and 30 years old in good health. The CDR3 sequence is CASSEDWRGGGQETQYF. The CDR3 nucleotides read TGTGCCAGCAGTGAGGACTGGCGGGGGGGAGGGCAAGAGACCCAGTACTTC.